The 29 T cell receptor beta chains given below trace back to one sample, sequenced in a study of shared clonotypes between healthy human individuals. The assay was immunoSEQ multiplex PCR, and TCRdb's table has in-frame clones only and misses some. The table has some 660,000 clones, 55% to 85% seen once; the top ten hold around 2%. The source material was memory CD4+ T cells sorted from blood. Described subset: CD45RA-negative fraction. Receptor source: a woman aged 25 to 45 in good health.

This chain connects TRBV27 to TRBJ2-1; the match to TRBD2 covers 13 bases. Germline assignment: CDR1 MNHEY and CDR2 SMNVEV (reference sequence). The V gene end was trimmed by 4 bases and the J gene end by 3 bases; junction bases not matched to a gene: 9. This CDR3 region has 18 residues. CDR3 sequence: CASSSWTSGSGSYNEQFF. The CDR3 DNA follows: TGTGCCAGCAGTTCGTGGACTAGCGGGAGCGGTAGCTACAATGAGCAGTTCTTC.

This clone was counted between two and nine times. This sequence joins TRBV9 and TRBJ2-3; TRBD2 aligns across 8 bases. From germline, CDR1 is SGDLS and CDR2 YYNGEE. Losses at the gene ends were 2 bases for V and 1 base for J; bases not matched to a gene: 0. This CDR3 spans 14 amino acids. The CDR3 sequence is CASSVTSGTDTQYF. The CDR3 DNA follows: TGTGCCAGCAGCGTGACTAGCGGCACAGATACGCAGTATTTT.

This rearrangement joins TRBV20-1 to TRBJ2-7; no reliable D call. Trimming removed 3 bases from V and 0 bases from J, with 3 bases in between. The CDR3 runs to 11 residues. CDR1 and CDR2 from the germline V gene are DFQATT and SNEGSKA (reference sequence). The DNA for the CDR3 is TGCAGTGCTAGTCTCTCCTACGAGCAGTACTTC. Protein: CSASLSYEQYF.

V gene TRBV11-2 combines with J gene TRBJ2-3; D gene ambiguous. CDR1 is SGHAT, CDR2 FQNNGV, per germline. V lost 5 bases, J lost 0 bases, and 3 bases lay in between. The CDR3 covers 12 residues. CDR3 protein: CASSRSTDTQYF. The CDR3 nucleotides are TGTGCCAGCAGCCGTAGCACAGATACGCAGTATTTT.

This clone was observed many times. The V call is TRBV19, the J call TRBJ2-7; maybe TRBD1 (6 bases). Trimming took off 6 bases at V and 0 bases at J, with 18 bases between the two ends. This CDR3 comprises 16 residues. Germline assignment: CDR1 LNHDA and CDR2 SQIVND (reference sequence). In DNA form, the CDR3 reads TGTGCCAGTAGCCCGGACAGACCCTTCAGCTCCTACGAGCAGTACTTC. It translates to CASSPDRPFSSYEQYF.

This clone was detected ten times or more. Other DNA sequences in this specimen translate into the identical CDR3. The J gene is TRBJ1-1, the V gene TRBV11-2; D is undetermined. The CDR3 has 13 amino acids. Trimming stripped 1 base from V and 2 bases from J, with 5 bases between. Germline assignment: CDR1 SGHAT and CDR2 FQNNGV. The CDR3 reads CASSLVLNTEAFF. The CDR3 nucleotides read TGTGCCAGCAGCTTAGTGCTAAACACTGAAGCTTTCTTT.

This clone is a singleton in its sample. The gene calls are TRBV19 and TRBJ1-5; 9 positions match TRBD1. With V trimmed by 4 bases and J by 7 bases, 8 bases remained unmatched. The CDR3 is 15 residues long. Germline V lookup: CDR1 LNHDA, CDR2 SQIVND (reference sequence). The CDR3 sequence is CASSNTGGTVQPQHF. The CDR3 DNA is TGTGCCAGTAGTAATACAGGGGGCACAGTGCAGCCCCAGCATTTT.

The chain has TRBV11-1 and TRBJ2-5, with a possible D match to TRBD2 (6 bases). The CDR3 is 17 amino acids. The V gene lost 0 bases and the J gene lost 4 bases, with 18 bases spanning the gap. Germline CDR1 is SGHAT and CDR2 is FQDESV (reference sequence). CDR3 sequence: CASSLATGVPPRETQYF. Written as DNA, the CDR3 is TGTGCCAGCAGCTTAGCGACGGGAGTCCCACCGCGAGAGACCCAGTACTTC.

This clone was seen a handful of times. Given a much more abundant clone one base away, this may be a read error. The sample contains more than one DNA sequence encoding this CDR3. V and J are TRBV5-1 and TRBJ2-1, with TRBD2 matching over 8 bases. Germline-derived CDR1 and CDR2 are SGHRS and YFSETQ. This CDR3 comprises 15 residues. After removal of 1 base from V and 4 bases from J, the junction contained 4 bases not matched to a gene. CDR3 region: CASSLSSGSYNEQFF. The CDR3 DNA is TGCGCCAGCAGCTTGTCCAGCGGGAGTTACAATGAGCAGTTCTTC.

This sequence joins TRBV19 and TRBJ2-2; TRBD2 is a possible D gene (7 bases). Between the trimmed V and J ends, which lost 7 bases and 3 bases, there was a span of 12 bases. Germline values: CDR1 LNHDA, CDR2 SQIVND (reference sequence). This CDR3 has 14 amino acids. The CDR3 here is CASKRGRDTGELFF. DNA for the CDR3: TGTGCCAGTAAAAGGGGGAGGGACACCGGGGAGCTGTTTTTT. Together with reference TRBV19 and TRBJ2-2, the CDR3 gives the full variable domain: DGGITQSPKYLFRKEGQNVTLSCEQNLNHDAMYWYRQDPGQGLRLIYYSQIVNDFQKGDIAEGYSVSREKKESFPLTVTSAQKNPTAFYLCASKRGRDTGELFFGEGSRLTVL.

The chain recombines TRBV5-4 with TRBJ2-2; D is unclear. The length of the CDR3 is 12 residues. V was trimmed by 1 base and J by 7 bases, leaving 5 bases between them. Germline V CDR1 and CDR2: SGHNT, YYREEE (reference sequence). In nucleotides, the CDR3 is TGTGCCAGCAGCTTGAGAGTCGGGGAGCTGTTTTTT. Amino acid sequence: CASSLRVGELFF.

The chain couples TRBV7-3 to TRBJ2-7; D tentatively fits TRBD1 or TRBD2 (5 bases each). The V end was cut by 5 bases, the J end by 3 bases, with 11 bases between. The CDR3 spans 13 residues. CDR1 and CDR2 (germline): SGHTA, FQGTGA. For the CDR3, the DNA is TGTGCCAGCAGCCTGGGACGGGGCTACGAGCAGTACTTC. It translates to CASSLGRGYEQYF. The variable domain in full, with the rest retrieved from reference TRBV7-3 and TRBJ2-7, is GAGVSQTPSNKVTEKGKYVELRCDPISGHTALYWYRQSLGQGPEFLIYFQGTGAADDSGLPNDRFFAVRPEGSVSTLKIQRTERGDSAVYLCASSLGRGYEQYFGPGTRLTVT.

The chain links TRBV7-2 to TRBJ2-1; TRBD2 matches at 9 bases. Germline CDR1 reads SGHTA; CDR2 reads FQGNSA. V gave up 5 bases and J gave up 7 bases; unmatched junction bases: 6. The CDR3 is made up of 14 amino acids. This chain's CDR3 is CASSHGLALNEQFF. CDR3 DNA sequence: TGTGCCAGCAGCCATGGACTAGCGTTAAATGAGCAGTTCTTC.

The chain combines TRBV9 with TRBJ2-7; 11 nucleotides match TRBD1. J gave up 7 bases and V 1 base, and 7 bases lay outside the gene matches. CDR3 length: 15 amino acids. CDR1 SGDLS and CDR2 YYNGEE come from the germline V gene. CDR3 sequence (DNA): TGTGCCAGCAGCGTATCAGGACAGGGGGCGCGAGAGCAGTACTTC. This codes for CASSVSGQGAREQYF.

The chain links TRBV15 to TRBJ2-7; 7 bases are shared with TRBD1. The CDR3 totals 14 residues. Germline CDR1 is LNHNV and CDR2 is YYDKDF (reference sequence). The V gene end was trimmed by 2 bases and the J gene end by 3 bases; junction bases not matched to a gene: 4. This CDR3 is CATSRPGQLYEQYF. The CDR3 region has the DNA TGTGCCACCAGCAGACCGGGACAGCTCTACGAGCAGTACTTC.

The rearrangement links TRBV11-2 to TRBJ2-5; TRBD1 is a possible D gene (6 bases). CDR1 is SGHAT, CDR2 FQNNGV, per germline. V lost 4 bases and J 5 bases, leaving 14 bases between the germline ends. This CDR3 contains 14 residues. In DNA form, the CDR3 reads TGTGCCAGCAGCTCTACAGGGCTGATGGAGACCCAGTACTTC. As protein: CASSSTGLMETQYF.

The chain has TRBV2 and TRBJ1-2; TRBD1 matches at 9 bases. After removal of 8 bases from V and 8 bases from J, the junction contained 9 bases not matched to a gene. Germline CDR1 and CDR2: SNHLY and FYNNEI. The CDR3 covers 13 residues. The CDR3: CASGGQGFLGYTF. CDR3 coding DNA: TGTGCCAGCGGGGGACAGGGTTTTTTAGGCTACACCTTC.

The chain couples TRBV5-1 to TRBJ1-1; 8 bases line up with TRBD1. Germline V CDR1 and CDR2: SGHRS, YFSETQ. The CDR3 extends over 14 amino acids. After removal of 2 bases from V and 5 bases from J, the junction contained 5 bases not matched to a gene. In nucleotides, the CDR3 is TGCGCCAGCAGCTTCCTACAGGGGGGAACTGAAGCTTTCTTT. It is translated as CASSFLQGGTEAFF.

The chain is built from TRBV5-4 and TRBJ1-1, with 7 bases aligning to TRBD1. Unmatched junction bases numbered 3, after V lost 4 bases and J lost 3 bases. This CDR3 region has 13 residues. Germline V gene sequence: CDR1 SGHNT, CDR2 YYREEE (reference sequence). CDR3 residues: CASSSTGDTEAFF. CDR3 DNA sequence: TGTGCCAGCAGCAGTACAGGGGACACTGAAGCTTTCTTT.

V and J are TRBV6-1 and TRBJ1-2; 10 bases agree with TRBD1. After removal of 4 bases from V and 9 bases from J, the junction contained 11 bases not matched to a gene. This CDR3 comprises 15 residues. CDR1 MNHNS and CDR2 SASEGT come from the germline V gene. This CDR3 reads CASSAKGTGVRSYTF. In DNA form, the CDR3 reads TGTGCCAGCAGTGCAAAGGGGACAGGGGTCCGCAGCTACACCTTC.

The chain links TRBV27 to TRBJ1-2; tentatively, D is TRBD1 (6 bases). Germline CDR1 and CDR2: MNHEY and SMNVEV (reference sequence). V lost 0 bases and J lost 3, with 14 bases in between. This CDR3 has 16 residues. CDR3 in amino acids: CASSLSLGHRDYGYTF. In DNA form, the CDR3 reads TGTGCCAGCAGTTTATCGTTGGGACACCGAGACTATGGCTACACCTTC.

The gene calls are TRBV7-8 and TRBJ2-7; D might be TRBD1 or TRBD2, each matching 5 bases. V lost 5 bases and J 0 bases, leaving 17 bases between the germline ends. This CDR3 spans 16 amino acids. CDR1 is SGHVS and CDR2 is FQNEAQ in the germline V gene. The CDR3 DNA sequence: TGTGCCAGCAGCCGAGGGGCGAGAACTCACTCCTACGAGCAGTACTTC. As protein: CASSRGARTHSYEQYF.

This chain uses TRBV27 with TRBJ2-1; 9 bases are shared with TRBD1. Losses at the gene ends were 7 bases for V and 4 bases for J; bases not matched to a gene: 11. The germline CDR1 and CDR2 sequences are MNHEY and SMNVEV (reference sequence). The CDR3 has 16 residues. The CDR3, as DNA: TGTGCCAGCACCCACTCCGGGACAGGGCGATACAATGAGCAGTTCTTC. This encodes CASTHSGTGRYNEQFF.

This clone has just a few counts. The rearrangement joins TRBV18 to TRBJ2-7; 7 bases agree with TRBD1. The germline CDR1 and CDR2 sequences are KGHSH and LQKENI. V lost 2 bases and J lost 5; bases outside the gene matches: 6. The CDR3 consists of 14 residues. As DNA, the CDR3 is TGTGCCAGCTCACCAACAGGGGCGGGCCACGAGCAGTACTTC. Protein: CASSPTGAGHEQYF.

This clone showed up just once. V is TRBV11-3 and J is TRBJ2-3, with TRBD2 identical over 11 bases. The CDR3 has 15 residues. Germline V lookup: CDR1 SGHNT, CDR2 YENEEA. Trimming took 5 bases from V and 3 from J; bases not matched to a gene: 4. The CDR3 region is CASSTGTSGTDTQYF. DNA of the CDR3: TGTGCCAGCAGCACCGGGACTAGCGGTACAGATACGCAGTATTTT.

The chain is built from TRBV2 and TRBJ1-6; D possibly corresponds to TRBD1 (5 bases). The germline V gene has CDR1 SNHLY and CDR2 FYNNEI. There are 15 residues in the CDR3. V shed 1 base and J shed 10 bases, with 14 bases lying between them. CDR3 residues: CASSEEYGGRSPLHF. In nucleotides, the CDR3 is TGTGCCAGCAGTGAAGAATACGGGGGTCGGTCACCCCTCCACTTT.

There are a few counts of this clone. This chain uses TRBV27 with TRBJ2-3, with D possibly called TRBD1 or TRBD2 (6 bases each). Germline assignment: CDR1 MNHEY and CDR2 SMNVEV (reference sequence). V shed 0 bases and J shed 0 bases, with 22 bases lying between them. This CDR3 has 20 residues. The CDR3 coding sequence is TGTGCCAGCAGTTTATCGGGGGCATTATATGTAGCGGCGAGCACAGATACGCAGTATTTT. Its translation is CASSLSGALYVAASTDTQYF.

The table lists this clone with a count of one. The chain links TRBV7-9 to TRBJ1-5; TRBD1 matches 8 bases. V shed 0 bases, J shed 4 bases, and the junction held 8 bases outside the gene matches. This CDR3 region has 17 residues. In germline, CDR1 is SEHNR, CDR2 FQNEAQ (reference sequence). In nucleotides, the CDR3 is TGTGCCAGCAGCTTAGCGCTAGGGACAGGCTATAATCAGCCCCAGCATTTT. This sequence encodes CASSLALGTGYNQPQHF.

This chain joins TRBV6-6 and TRBJ2-5, with D maybe TRBD2 (6 bases). Germline lookup yields CDR1 MNHNY and CDR2 SVGAGI (reference sequence). This CDR3 region has 13 residues. V was cut by 7 bases and J by 4 bases, with 13 bases left in between. CDR3 amino acids: CASTKGGSETQYF. The CDR3 region has the DNA TGTGCCAGCACCAAGGGAGGTTCAGAGACCCAGTACTTC.